The rows below give T cell receptor beta chains drawn from one sample of a study of T cell responses to AZD1222 COVID-19 vaccine. Measured with immunoSEQ multiplex PCR; TCRdb has only the in-frame clones, and not every one. In the table there are over 110,000 clones, 90% to 95% of which are singletons. The sequencing here drew on peripheral blood, taken on day 0 of AZD1222 vaccination. Every receptor here comes from an adult in good health. The CDR3 runs from the conserved cysteine through the conserved F or W. A D gene is named only where the DNA matches it firmly. The size field is filled for only some rows; it gives once, few, many or a size class.

clone size,D gene,J gene,V gene,CDR3 protein,CDR3 DNA
.,.,TRBJ2-2,TRBV9,CASSVGVTGELFF,TGTGCCAGCAGCGTAGGTGTCACCGGGGAGCTGTTTTTT
.,TRBD2,TRBJ2-1,TRBV7-2,CASASSGGYYNEQFF,TGTGCCAGCGCGTCTAGCGGGGGCTACTACAATGAGCAGTTCTTC
.,.,TRBJ2-3,TRBV5-6,CASSLAEASFANTQYF,TGTGCCAGCAGCTTGGCCGAGGCCTCATTTGCGAATACGCAGTATTTT
.,.,TRBJ1-6,TRBV7-2,CASSLVSPSSYNSPLHF,TGTGCCAGCAGCTTAGTTTCCCCGAGCTCCTATAATTCACCCCTCCACTTT
.,TRBD2,TRBJ2-7,TRBV7-3,CASSARLAGVPEQYF,TGTGCCAGCAGCGCACGACTAGCGGGAGTACCCGAGCAGTACTTC
once,.,TRBJ1-1,TRBV7-8,CASSRGGGLNTEAFF,TGTGCCAGCAGCCGTGGCGGGGGGCTGAACACTGAAGCTTTCTTT
.,TRBD1,TRBJ2-3,TRBV7-2,CASSLGTGKADTQYF,TGTGCCAGCAGCTTAGGGACAGGGAAAGCAGATACGCAGTATTTT
.,.,TRBJ1-3,TRBV7-2,CASSLIPGGNTIYF,TGTGCCAGCAGCCTAATTCCAGGGGGAAACACCATATATTTT
.,.,TRBJ1-2,TRBV18,CATNIGRGYGYTF,TGTGCCACCAACATTGGAAGGGGCTATGGCTACACCTTC
.,.,TRBJ1-6,TRBV2,CASTQGGAKGSPLHF,TGTGCCAGCACCCAAGGGGGGGCGAAGGGTTCACCCCTCCACTTT
few,.,TRBJ1-2,TRBV12-3/TRBV12-4,CASRADKVYGYTF,TGTGCCAGCAGGGCGGACAAGGTCTATGGCTACACCTTC
.,TRBD2,TRBJ2-1,TRBV12-3/TRBV12-4,CASSFRGGHEQFF,TGTGCCAGCAGTTTTAGGGGAGGGCATGAGCAGTTCTTC
once,.,TRBJ1-5,TRBV2,CASSDMLYQPQHF,TGTGCCAGCAGTGACATGTTGTATCAGCCCCAGCATTTT
.,.,TRBJ1-2,TRBV18,CASSPVGDGYTF,TGTGCCAGCTCACCTGTAGGAGATGGCTACACCTTC
.,.,TRBJ1-1,TRBV9,CASSATAYNTEAFF,TGTGCCAGCAGCGCTACAGCTTATAACACTGAAGCTTTCTTT
.,.,TRBJ2-1,TRBV24-1,CATSDRTRLFF,TGTGCCACCAGTGATAGGACTCGATTGTTCTTC
.,.,TRBJ1-1,TRBV3-1/TRBV3-2,CASSQDLVGRTKAFF,TGTGCCAGCAGCCAAGATCTAGTCGGCCGGACGAAAGCTTTCTTT
.,.,TRBJ1-6,TRBV6-5,CASSYGLNSPLHF,TGTGCCAGCAGTTACGGGCTCAATTCACCCCTCCACTTT
.,TRBD2,TRBJ2-2,TRBV10-3,CAISEGGTGELFF,TGTGCCATCAGCGAGGGAGGGACCGGGGAGCTGTTTTTT
.,.,TRBJ1-1,TRBV3-1/TRBV3-2,CASSPLPGTEAFF,TGTGCCAGCAGCCCCTTGCCCGGCACTGAAGCTTTCTTT